This passage covers 24 T cell receptor beta chains from one sample sequenced in a study of cytomegalovirus exposure and HLA in healthy donors. Here immunoSEQ multiplex PCR was the method, and the copy in TCRdb shows in-frame clones only, minus some. The sample includes around 94,000 clones, approximately 94% of them seen just once. Sequenced material: PBMCs. These receptors all come from a young woman in good health and CMV-seronegative.

The V and J genes are TRBV6-1 and TRBJ2-5, with 7 bases lining up with TRBD2. With 10 bases clipped from V and 5 bases from J, the junction kept 16 bases outside the gene matches. CDR1 MNHNS and CDR2 SASEGT come from the germline V gene. The CDR3 has 15 amino acids. The CDR3 sequence is CATSATRDYFETQYF. The CDR3 region has the DNA TGTGCCACGTCCGCCACACGGGACTATTTCGAGACCCAGTACTTC.

Here the CDR3 DNA reads TGCGCCAGCAGTGAAACAGGGGGCGGTGAAGCTTTCTTT. It translates to CASSETGGGEAFF. This sequence joins TRBV10-1 and TRBJ1-1; 9 nucleotides line up with TRBD1. The CDR3 has 13 amino acids. Germline V CDR1 and CDR2: WNHNN, SYGVQD (reference sequence). Trimming at V came to 3 bases and at J to 7 bases, leaving 3 bases not matched to a gene.

This chain joins TRBV9 and TRBJ1-1; D may be TRBD1 (5 bases). The V end was cut by 4 bases, the J end by 3 bases, with 19 bases between. CDR1 and CDR2 (germline): SGDLS, YYNGEE. The CDR3 has 16 amino acids. In DNA form, the CDR3 reads TGTGCCAGCAGCCCAAGCCCCCAGGGTACTGACACTGAAGCTTTCTTT. Its translation: CASSPSPQGTDTEAFF.

The CDR3 spells CASSLVRAGELFF. The CDR3 coding sequence is TGCGCCAGCAGCTTGGTGAGGGCCGGGGAGCTGTTTTTT. The V and J genes are TRBV5-1 and TRBJ2-2; D is perhaps TRBD2 (5 bases). Germline-derived CDR1 and CDR2 are SGHRS and YFSETQ. V lost 0 bases and J lost 6, with 6 bases in between. The CDR3 runs 13 residues.

In DNA, the CDR3 is TGTGCCAGCAGTGAATTCGGTGCGGGCAATGAGCAGTTCTTC. This gives the protein CASSEFGAGNEQFF. J is TRBJ2-1 and V is TRBV6-1, with D possibly matching TRBD2 (5 bases). The CDR3 loop spans 14 amino acids. Germline assignment: CDR1 MNHNS and CDR2 SASEGT. Trimming removed 2 bases from V and 6 bases from J, with 11 bases in between.

J is TRBJ2-5 and V is TRBV7-2; 7 nucleotides agree with TRBD1. CDR1 and CDR2 (germline): SGHTA, FQGNSA. CDR3 length: 13 amino acids. V gave up 7 bases and J gave up 2 bases; unmatched junction bases: 4. For the CDR3, the DNA is TGTGCCAGCATCGACAGGGTTCAAGAGACCCAGTACTTC. Translation gives CASIDRVQETQYF.

The gene calls are TRBV7-6 and TRBJ1-5; TRBD1 matches 9 bases. The trim removed 5 bases at V and 5 bases at J, leaving 4 bases unmatched. CDR3 size: 14 residues. CDR1 is SGHVS and CDR2 is FNYEAQ in the germline V gene. This CDR3 reads CASSPGQGYQPQHF. The CDR3 DNA is TGTGCCAGCAGCCCGGGACAGGGTTATCAGCCCCAGCATTTT. Full variable domain (remainder filled in from reference TRBV7-6 and TRBJ1-5): GAGVSQSPRYKVTKRGQDVALRCDPISGHVSLYWYRQALGQGPEFLTYFNYEAQQDKSGLPNDRFSAERPEGSISTLTIQRTEQRDSAMYRCASSPGQGYQPQHFGDGTRLSIL.

This chain joins TRBV11-3 and TRBJ2-7; 13 nucleotides line up with TRBD2. The CDR3 contains 16 residues. Per germline, CDR1 SGHNT and CDR2 YENEEA. The junction had 4 bases not matched to a gene; V was cut back by 1 base and J by 4 bases. The CDR3 sequence is CASSLAGLAGVYEQYF. The CDR3 coding sequence is TGTGCCAGCAGCTTAGCAGGACTAGCGGGGGTATACGAGCAGTACTTC.

The J gene is TRBJ1-1, the V gene TRBV11-3, with 8 bases matching TRBD1. Germline trimming cut 1 base from V and 4 bases from J; bases unmatched to any gene: 5. The CDR3 contains 15 residues. Germline V lookup: CDR1 SGHNT, CDR2 YENEEA. CDR3 nucleotides: TGTGCCAGCAGCTTAGGGCGGACAGGGTTCACTGAAGCTTTCTTT. Translating it yields CASSLGRTGFTEAFF.

This chain connects TRBV7-3 to TRBJ2-2; 7 bases fit TRBD2. Trimming cost V 4 bases and J 0 bases; bases outside gene matches: 5. CDR1 SGHTA and CDR2 FQGTGA come from the germline V gene. This CDR3 contains 16 residues. The CDR3 sequence is CASSSRLASNTGELFF. The CDR3 DNA is TGTGCCAGCAGCTCACGACTAGCCTCGAACACCGGGGAGCTGTTTTTT.

This chain links TRBV11-2 with TRBJ2-3; 12 bases match TRBD2. Per germline, CDR1 SGHAT and CDR2 FQNNGV. Trimming cost V 9 bases and J 1 base; bases outside gene matches: 8. This CDR3 spans 16 amino acids. CDR3 sequence: CASGTSGLSRTDTQYF. The DNA for the CDR3 is TGTGCCAGTGGGACTAGCGGGCTCTCACGCACAGATACGCAGTATTTT.

V is TRBV7-9 and J is TRBJ1-1; D is uncertain. There are 14 residues in the CDR3. The germline gives CDR1 SEHNR, CDR2 FQNEAQ (reference sequence). V was shortened by 6 bases and J by 2 bases, with 13 bases between the two germline ends. The CDR3 sequence is CASRRMDSNTEAFF. DNA for the CDR3: TGTGCCAGCAGACGAATGGACTCTAACACTGAAGCTTTCTTT.

The chain carries TRBV18 and TRBJ2-5; possibly TRBD2 for D (5 bases). Germline V gene lookup returns CDR1 KGHSH and CDR2 LQKENI. V lost 2 bases and J lost 1, with 8 bases in between. CDR3 length: 14 residues. The CDR3 spells CASSPRRSQETQYF. In nucleotides, the CDR3 is TGTGCCAGCTCACCAAGGAGGAGCCAAGAGACCCAGTACTTC.

J is TRBJ1-1 and V is TRBV27, with D perhaps TRBD1 (6 bases). Trimming pared 7 bases from V and 0 bases from J, leaving 9 bases between. The CDR3 is 13 residues long. Germline values: CDR1 MNHEY, CDR2 SMNVEV (reference sequence). In DNA, the CDR3 is TGTGCCAGCAATCAGGGGTTGAACACTGAAGCTTTCTTT. This codes for CASNQGLNTEAFF.

The chain employs TRBV4-3 and TRBJ1-1; no definite D call. Deletions cut 3 bases from V and 0 bases from J, with 8 bases between. CDR1 LGHNA and CDR2 YSLEER come from the germline V gene. The CDR3 consists of 14 residues. For the CDR3, the DNA is TGCGCCAGCAGCCAGGACGGGGTGAACACTGAAGCTTTCTTT. This translates into CASSQDGVNTEAFF.

This clone appeared a single time. The chain joins TRBV7-9 to TRBJ1-2; 8 nucleotides align to TRBD1. CDR3 length: 14 residues. The V gene's germline CDR1 is SEHNR and CDR2 FQNEAQ (reference sequence). V shed 4 bases, J shed 8 bases, and the junction held 9 bases outside the gene matches. CDR3 sequence: CASSYETGARGYTF. DNA for the CDR3: TGTGCCAGCAGCTACGAGACAGGGGCGCGCGGCTACACCTTC.

This sequence joins TRBV5-4 and TRBJ2-1, with 7 positions matching TRBD1. The germline CDR1 and CDR2 sequences are SGHNT and YYREEE (reference sequence). The V gene end was trimmed by 4 bases and the J gene end by 6 bases; junction bases not matched to a gene: 10. This CDR3 comprises 15 residues. In nucleotides, the CDR3 is TGTGCCAGCAGCACGAAAACAGGGGCGGTCAATGAGCAGTTCTTC. Amino acids: CASSTKTGAVNEQFF.

The V and J genes are TRBV18 and TRBJ2-4; possibly TRBD2 for D (6 bases). The germline gives CDR1 KGHSH, CDR2 LQKENI. V was pared by 2 bases and J by 1 base, with 9 bases between. The CDR3 spans 15 residues. DNA of the CDR3: TGTGCCAGCTCACCAGGGGAGGCGGCCAAAAACATTCAGTACTTC. As protein: CASSPGEAAKNIQYF. The variable domain in full, with the rest retrieved from reference TRBV18 and TRBJ2-4, is NAGVMQNPRHLVRRRGQEARLRCSPMKGHSHVYWYRQLPEEGLKFMVYLQKENIIDESGMPKERFSAEFPKEGPSILRIQQVVRGDSAAYFCASSPGEAAKNIQYFGAGTRLSVL.

This rearrangement joins TRBV5-1 to TRBJ1-2; 7 bases are a match to TRBD1. V lost 1 base to trimming and J lost 1 base; unmatched junction nucleotides: 7. Germline V lookup: CDR1 SGHRS, CDR2 YFSETQ. The CDR3 covers 16 residues. The CDR3 region is CASSLSGTEVNYGYTF. The CDR3 DNA is TGCGCCAGCAGCTTGTCGGGGACAGAAGTTAACTATGGCTACACCTTC. Full variable domain (remainder filled in from reference TRBV5-1 and TRBJ1-2): KAGVTQTPRYLIKTRGQQVTLSCSPISGHRSVSWYQQTPGQGLQFLFEYFSETQRNKGNFPGRFSGRQFSNSRSEMNVSTLELGDSALYLCASSLSGTEVNYGYTFGSGTRLTVV.

V gene TRBV13 combines with J gene TRBJ2-1; a possible D gene is TRBD2 (5 bases). Germline V gives CDR1 PRHDT, CDR2 FYEKMQ (reference sequence). Trimming left V 3 bases short and J 3 bases short, with 12 bases between. CDR3 length: 15 residues. The CDR3 is CASSLPGLHYNEQFF. DNA for the CDR3: TGTGCCAGCAGCTTGCCAGGACTCCACTACAATGAGCAGTTCTTC.

The V and J genes are TRBV27 and TRBJ2-2, with 16 bases matching TRBD2. V was clipped by 3 bases and J by 1 base; unmatched bases: 11. CDR3 length: 21 amino acids. Germline V gene lookup returns CDR1 MNHEY and CDR2 SMNVEV (reference sequence). CDR3: CASSFPGTSGRVGRNTGELFF. For the CDR3, the DNA is TGTGCCAGCAGTTTTCCAGGGACTAGCGGGAGGGTGGGGAGGAACACCGGGGAGCTGTTTTTT.

This clone was detected once. The CDR3 region is CASSGTGVNEQYF. In nucleotides, the CDR3 is TGTGCCAGCAGCGGGACAGGGGTGAACGAGCAGTACTTC. The chain carries TRBV9 and TRBJ2-7; TRBD1 matches 9 bases. Unmatched junction bases numbered 3, after V lost 3 bases and J lost 5 bases. This CDR3 has 13 amino acids. CDR1 is SGDLS, CDR2 YYNGEE, per germline.

The genes are TRBV2 and TRBJ1-5; 9 bases are a match to TRBD1. CDR1 SNHLY and CDR2 FYNNEI come from the germline V gene. The junction had 2 bases not matched to a gene; V was cut back by 4 bases and J by 4 bases. This CDR3 is 14 amino acids long. Here the CDR3 reads CASSAGQGNQPQHF. For the CDR3, the DNA is TGTGCCAGCAGTGCGGGACAGGGTAATCAGCCCCAGCATTTT.

The sample holds one count of this clone. V gene TRBV11-2 combines with J gene TRBJ2-5; 8 positions match TRBD2. The germline V gene has CDR1 SGHAT and CDR2 FQNNGV. With V trimmed by 0 bases and J by 2 bases, 5 bases remained unmatched. The CDR3 covers 16 residues. The DNA of the CDR3 is TGTGCCAGCAGCTTAGAAAGCGGGGGAATTCAAGAGACCCAGTACTTC. Translated, it gives CASSLESGGIQETQYF.